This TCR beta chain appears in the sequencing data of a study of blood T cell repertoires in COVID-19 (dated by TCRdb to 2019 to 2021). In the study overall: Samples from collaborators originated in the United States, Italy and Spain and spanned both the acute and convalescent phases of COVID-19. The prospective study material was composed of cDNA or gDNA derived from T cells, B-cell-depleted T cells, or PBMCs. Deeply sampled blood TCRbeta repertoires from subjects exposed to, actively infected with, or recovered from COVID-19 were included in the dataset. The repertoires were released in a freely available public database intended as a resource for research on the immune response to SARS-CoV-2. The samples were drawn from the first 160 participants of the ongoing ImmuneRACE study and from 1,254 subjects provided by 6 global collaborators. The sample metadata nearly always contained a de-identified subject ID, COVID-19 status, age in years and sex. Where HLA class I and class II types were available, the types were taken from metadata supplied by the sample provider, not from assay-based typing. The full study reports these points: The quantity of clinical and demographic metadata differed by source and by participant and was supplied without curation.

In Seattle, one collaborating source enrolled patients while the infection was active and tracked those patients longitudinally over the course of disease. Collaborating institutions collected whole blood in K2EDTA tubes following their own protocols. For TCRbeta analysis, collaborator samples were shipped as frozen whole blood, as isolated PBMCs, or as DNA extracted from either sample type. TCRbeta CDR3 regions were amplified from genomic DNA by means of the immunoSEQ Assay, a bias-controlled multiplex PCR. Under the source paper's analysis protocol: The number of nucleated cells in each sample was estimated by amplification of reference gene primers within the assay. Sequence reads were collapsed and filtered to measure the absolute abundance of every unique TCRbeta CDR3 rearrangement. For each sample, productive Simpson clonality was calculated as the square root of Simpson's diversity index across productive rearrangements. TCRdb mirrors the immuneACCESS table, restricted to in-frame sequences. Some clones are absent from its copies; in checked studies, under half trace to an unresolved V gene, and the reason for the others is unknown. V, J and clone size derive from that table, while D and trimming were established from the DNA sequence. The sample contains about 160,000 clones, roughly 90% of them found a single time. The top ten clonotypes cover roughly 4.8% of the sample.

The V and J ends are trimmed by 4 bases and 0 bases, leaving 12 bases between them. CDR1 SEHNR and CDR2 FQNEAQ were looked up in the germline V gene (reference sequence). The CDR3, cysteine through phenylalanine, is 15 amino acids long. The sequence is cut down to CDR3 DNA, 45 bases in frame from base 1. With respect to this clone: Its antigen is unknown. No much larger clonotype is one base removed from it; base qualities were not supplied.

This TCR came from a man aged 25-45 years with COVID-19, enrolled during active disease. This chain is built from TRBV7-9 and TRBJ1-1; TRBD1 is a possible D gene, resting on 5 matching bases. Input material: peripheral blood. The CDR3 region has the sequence CASSSWGGMNTEAFF. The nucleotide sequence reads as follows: TGTGCCAGCAGCTCCTGGGGGGGAATGAACACTGAAGCTTTCTTT. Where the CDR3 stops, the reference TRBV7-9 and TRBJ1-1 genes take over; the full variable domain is DTGVSQNPRHKITKRGQNVTFRCDPISEHNRLYWYRQTLGQGPEFLTYFQNEAQLEKSRLLSDRFSAERPKGSFSTLEIQRTEQGDSAMYLCASSSWGGMNTEAFFGQGTRLTVV.